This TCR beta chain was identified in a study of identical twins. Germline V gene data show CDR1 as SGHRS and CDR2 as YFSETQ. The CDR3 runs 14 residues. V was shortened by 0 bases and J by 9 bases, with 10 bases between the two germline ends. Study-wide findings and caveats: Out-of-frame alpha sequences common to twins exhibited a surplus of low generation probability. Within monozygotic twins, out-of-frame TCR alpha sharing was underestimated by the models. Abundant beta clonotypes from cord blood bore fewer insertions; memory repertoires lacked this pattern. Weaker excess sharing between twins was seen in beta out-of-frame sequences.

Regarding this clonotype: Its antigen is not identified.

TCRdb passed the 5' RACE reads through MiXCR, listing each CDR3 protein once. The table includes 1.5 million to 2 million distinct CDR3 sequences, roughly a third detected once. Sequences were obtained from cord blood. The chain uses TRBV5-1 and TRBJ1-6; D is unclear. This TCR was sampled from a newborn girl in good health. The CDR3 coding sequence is TGCGCCAGCAGCTTGGAACTGGCGGGTTCACCCCTCCACTTT. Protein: CASSLELAGSPLHF. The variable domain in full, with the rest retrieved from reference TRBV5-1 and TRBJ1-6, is KAGVTQTPRYLIKTRGQQVTLSCSPISGHRSVSWYQQTPGQGLQFLFEYFSETQRNKGNFPGRFSGRQFSNSRSEMNVSTLELGDSALYLCASSLELAGSPLHFGNGTRLTVT.